Ten or more counts support the clone carrying this T cell receptor (beta chain). Antigen: not known. The sample is drawn from a study of molecular identifiers for immune sequencing clone quantification. The study's findings and limits: Among about a million naive cells, as was reported, spiked Jurkat TCR RNA from one cell was detectable.

Sorted inputs of about 19,000 to 1,100,000 cells, with 10%, 30% or 50% RNA, yielded naive CD8 libraries. Sorted naive CD8 T cells were those defined as CD8+CD4-CCR7+CD45RA+. TCRdb re-called the PCR reads through MiXCR, storing one row per CDR3 protein. The sample has about 9,700 distinct CDR3 sequences; 15% to 20% are singletons. This CDR3 is 17 amino acids long. Trimming removed 4 bases at V and 7 bases at J, with 23 bases between. Germline CDR1 MGHRA, CDR2 YSYEKL. The chain combines TRBV4-1 with TRBJ1-5; D is perhaps TRBD1 (6 bases). The sequencing sample was made of naive CD8+ T cells from blood, with Jurkat cell RNA spiked in. Regarding subset: FACS-sorted CD8+CD4-CCR7+CD45RA+ naive T cells. This sequence originates from a human donor in good health. Some libraries in this study had Jurkat cell RNA spiked in. The CDR3 here is CASSPSVGWGQGQPQHF. In DNA, the CDR3 is TGCGCCAGCAGCCCGAGCGTCGGCTGGGGGCAGGGACAGCCCCAGCATTTT.